The 23 T cell receptor beta chains presented below share a single source sample, sequenced in a study of T cell changes during pregnancy in multiple sclerosis. The protocol was immunoSEQ multiplex PCR, while the TCRdb copy is restricted to in-frame clones and leaves out a portion. The repertoire includes 14,000 to 15,000 clones, 70% to 90% of them detected once, and around 20% sits in the top ten. Sequencing used CD8+ T cells from peripheral blood mononuclear cells, obtained in the first trimester of pregnancy. These receptors all stem from a female donor with multiple sclerosis, enrolled in a pregnancy study.

The chain combines TRBV5-6 with TRBJ2-2; D possibly corresponds to TRBD2 (5 bases). Germline V gene data show CDR1 as SGHDT and CDR2 as YYEEEE. Trimming left V 4 bases short and J 7 bases short, with 11 bases between. CDR3 length: 13 residues. CDR3: CASSQDYFGELFF. The CDR3 coding sequence is TGTGCCAGCAGCCAAGACTATTTCGGGGAGCTGTTTTTT.

This rearrangement joins TRBV9 to TRBJ1-5; D remains unclear. The germline gives CDR1 SGDLS, CDR2 YYNGEE. V lost 3 bases and J lost 2, with 6 bases in between. The CDR3 is 13 amino acids. The chain's CDR3 is CASSERGNQPQHF. Here the CDR3 DNA reads TGTGCCAGCAGCGAAAGAGGCAATCAGCCCCAGCATTTT.

By its share, this clone is medium-sized. The chain recombines TRBV9 with TRBJ1-1, with D uncertain. Germline-derived CDR1 and CDR2 are SGDLS and YYNGEE. Trimming removed 5 bases from V and 1 base from J, with 9 bases in between. There are 13 residues in the CDR3. The CDR3 loop reads CASSPSWNTEAFF. CDR3 nucleotides: TGTGCCAGCAGTCCTAGTTGGAACACTGAAGCTTTCTTT.

The V and J genes are TRBV6-1 and TRBJ1-5; D may be TRBD1 (6 bases). Trimming removed 3 bases at V and 10 bases at J, with 22 bases between. This CDR3 region has 16 residues. Germline V gene lookup returns CDR1 MNHNS and CDR2 SASEGT. CDR3 protein: CASSELRDIRIVPQHF. CDR3 nucleotides: TGTGCCAGCAGTGAGCTCCGGGACATCCGCATAGTACCCCAGCATTTT.

The chain uses TRBV2 and TRBJ1-6; tentative D call: TRBD1 (5 bases). Germline assignment: CDR1 SNHLY and CDR2 FYNNEI. Trimming removed 3 bases from V and 9 bases from J, with 18 bases in between. The CDR3 extends over 16 amino acids. This chain's CDR3 is CASSDRRQGIGSPLHF. The CDR3 region has the DNA TGTGCCAGCAGTGACCGTCGGCAGGGCATTGGTTCACCCCTCCACTTT.

This rearrangement joins TRBV5-6 to TRBJ2-3; perhaps TRBD2 as D (5 bases). This CDR3 has 12 residues. Germline V CDR1 and CDR2: SGHDT, YYEEEE. The germline V and J ends were trimmed by 3 bases and 9 bases, with 11 bases remaining between them. CDR3 residues: CASSYGSGTQYF. Here the CDR3 DNA reads TGTGCCAGCAGCTATGGGTCGGGGACGCAGTATTTT. The full variable domain, with the rest looked up from reference TRBV5-6 and TRBJ2-3, is DAGVTQSPTHLIKTRGQQVTLRCSPKSGHDTVSWYQQALGQGPQFIFQYYEEEERQRGNFPDRFSGHQFPNYSSELNVNALLLGDSALYLCASSYGSGTQYFGPGTRLTVL.

V usage is TRBV6-6 and J usage is TRBJ2-7, with TRBD1 matching over 8 bases. CDR3 length: 12 residues. Germline CDR1 MNHNY, CDR2 SVGAGI (reference sequence). The V and J ends lost 4 bases and 5 bases, in that order; junction bases with no gene match: 1. CDR3 protein: CASSLTGDEQYF. As DNA, the CDR3 is TGTGCCAGCAGTTTGACAGGGGACGAGCAGTACTTC.

This chain connects TRBV9 to TRBJ1-2; TRBD1 is a possible D gene (6 bases). The V end was cut by 2 bases, the J end by 8 bases, with 13 bases between. The CDR3 spans 13 residues. CDR1 SGDLS and CDR2 YYNGEE come from the germline V gene. Here the CDR3 DNA reads TGTGCCAGCAGCGTGGATGCGAGGGGGGGCTACACCTTC. It is translated as CASSVDARGGYTF.

This chain links TRBV5-4 with TRBJ1-2; TRBD1 might be the D (5 bases). CDR3 size: 12 residues. V was pared by 4 bases and J by 4 bases, with 8 bases between. The germline V gene has CDR1 SGHNT and CDR2 YYREEE (reference sequence). The CDR3 loop is CASSPGGYGYTF. The CDR3 DNA sequence: TGTGCCAGCAGCCCCGGGGGCTATGGCTACACCTTC.

This clone was counted a single time. J is TRBJ2-7 and V is TRBV6-5, with 8 bases identical to TRBD1. From germline, CDR1 is MNHEY and CDR2 SVGAGI. Trimming at V came to 4 bases and at J to 0 bases, leaving 5 bases not matched to a gene. The CDR3 is made up of 15 amino acids. CDR3: CASSSRTGSSYEQYF. DNA of the CDR3: TGTGCCAGCAGTTCTCGGACAGGGAGCTCCTACGAGCAGTACTTC.

This chain joins TRBV7-2 and TRBJ1-2; the match to TRBD1 covers 9 bases. Germline trimming cut 6 bases from V and 7 bases from J; bases unmatched to any gene: 12. Germline V gene lookup returns CDR1 SGHTA and CDR2 FQGNSA. The CDR3 loop spans 15 amino acids. The CDR3 region has the DNA TGTGCCAGCAGACGCACCGTTGGGACAGGGAGTGGCTACACCTTC. This sequence encodes CASRRTVGTGSGYTF.

V gene TRBV5-5 combines with J gene TRBJ1-5; TRBD1 aligns across 7 bases. The CDR3 length is 16 residues. V gave up 4 bases and J gave up 2 bases; unmatched junction bases: 9. CDR1 is SGHKS, CDR2 YYEKEE, per germline (reference sequence). CDR3 in amino acids: CASSLGAGTGNQPQHF. The CDR3 DNA is TGTGCCAGCAGCCTGGGGGCCGGGACAGGCAATCAGCCCCAGCATTTT.

V is TRBV6-5 and J is TRBJ2-3; no firm D call. The CDR3 totals 14 residues. Germline CDR1 and CDR2: MNHEY and SVGAGI. The V gene lost 0 bases and the J gene lost 2 bases, with 6 bases spanning the gap. The CDR3 sequence: CASSYSTVTDTQYF. In nucleotides, the CDR3 is TGTGCCAGCAGTTACTCCACAGTCACAGATACGCAGTATTTT.

This sequence joins TRBV27 and TRBJ1-2; 7 bases agree with TRBD1. The V gene's germline CDR1 is MNHEY and CDR2 SMNVEV (reference sequence). The CDR3 is 16 residues long. The V and J ends lost 3 bases and 4 bases, in that order; junction bases with no gene match: 11. CDR3 nucleotides: TGTGCCAGCAGTTTTGGGTCCCAAGGGGGCGGCTATGGCTACACCTTC. Protein product: CASSFGSQGGGYGYTF.

The chain links TRBV7-6 to TRBJ1-2, with a tentative D call TRBD1 (5 bases). The CDR3 runs to 14 residues. V was cut by 2 bases and J by 7 bases, with 14 bases left in between. Germline CDR1 reads SGHVS; CDR2 reads FNYEAQ. CDR3 protein: CASSLRAGSGGYTF. The CDR3 nucleotides are TGTGCCAGCAGCTTACGGGCAGGGTCCGGTGGCTACACCTTC.

This chain connects TRBV4-1 to TRBJ2-1; 9 nucleotides align to TRBD2. This CDR3 spans 15 amino acids. From germline, CDR1 is MGHRA and CDR2 YSYEKL. V lost 5 bases and J lost 4; bases outside the gene matches: 6. CDR3 bases: TGCGCCAGCAGCTCCCAGCGGGAGGCTTACAATGAGCAGTTCTTC. Translating gives CASSSQREAYNEQFF.

The chain employs TRBV7-9 and TRBJ2-1; D is unclear. The V gene's germline CDR1 is SEHNR and CDR2 FQNEAQ (reference sequence). The CDR3 length is 14 residues. Trimming removed 2 bases at V and 0 bases at J, with 5 bases between. CDR3 nucleotide sequence: TGTGCCAGCAGCTTATCTAGCTCCTACAATGAGCAGTTCTTC. It yields the protein CASSLSSSYNEQFF.

The CDR3 protein is CASSSLTSGGLYNEQFF. For the CDR3, the DNA is TGTGCCAGCAGTTCCCTCACTAGCGGGGGACTCTACAATGAGCAGTTCTTC. The V call is TRBV27, the J call TRBJ2-1; 11 bases align to TRBD2. Germline V gene data show CDR1 as MNHEY and CDR2 as SMNVEV (reference sequence). This CDR3 has 17 amino acids. The trim removed 4 bases at V and 3 bases at J, leaving 8 bases unmatched.

The gene calls are TRBV5-1 and TRBJ2-7; 9 bases are shared with TRBD2. CDR3 length: 15 amino acids. J was trimmed by 3 bases and V by 7 bases; bases with no gene match: 11. CDR1 SGHRS and CDR2 YFSETQ come from the germline V gene. In DNA form, the CDR3 reads TGCGCCAGCGCCCTCGGTGGTAGCGGGGGCTACGAGCAGTACTTC. It specifies CASALGGSGGYEQYF.

This chain joins TRBV5-1 and TRBJ1-4; 7 bases are a match to TRBD1. Germline CDR1 SGHRS, CDR2 YFSETQ. After removal of 1 base from V and 9 bases from J, the junction contained 6 bases not matched to a gene. The CDR3 totals 14 residues. The CDR3 bases are TGCGCCAGCAGCTTGAGACAGGGATATAAAAAACTGTTTTTT. Residues: CASSLRQGYKKLFF.

The gene calls are TRBV5-1 and TRBJ1-1; unclear D gene. Germline lookup yields CDR1 SGHRS and CDR2 YFSETQ. The CDR3 contains 14 residues. The V gene lost 4 bases and the J gene lost 0 bases, with 10 bases spanning the gap. The CDR3 here is CASSGETLNTEAFF. CDR3 coding DNA: TGCGCCAGCAGCGGGGAGACATTGAACACTGAAGCTTTCTTT.

The chain employs TRBV7-6 and TRBJ2-1; 12 bases are shared with TRBD2. CDR1 and CDR2 from the germline V gene are SGHVS and FNYEAQ. The CDR3 sequence is 15 residues long. The J segment lost 14 bases and the V segment lost 8 bases, leaving 16 bases of the junction unmatched. CDR3 sequence: CASGPGLAGSLVEFF. CDR3 DNA: TGTGCCAGCGGCCCGGGACTAGCGGGTAGCCTTGTGGAGTTCTTC. Filled out from reference TRBV7-6 and TRBJ2-1, the complete variable domain reads GAGVSQSPRYKVTKRGQDVALRCDPISGHVSLYWYRQALGQGPEFLTYFNYEAQQDKSGLPNDRFSAERPEGSISTLTIQRTEQRDSAMYRCASGPGLAGSLVEFFGPGTRLTVL.

This rearrangement joins TRBV29-1 to TRBJ2-1, with 7 bases lining up with TRBD2. CDR1 and CDR2 from the germline V gene are SQVTM and ANQGSEA. J lost 8 bases, V lost 4 bases, and 11 bases had no gene match. The CDR3 covers 14 residues. CDR3 protein: CSVGGASGSDEQFF. The CDR3 coding sequence is TGCAGCGTTGGAGGGGCTAGCGGTAGTGATGAGCAGTTCTTC.